These 24 T cell receptor beta chains were sequenced from one sample in a study of neurological immune-mediated disorders. TCRdb reprocessed the 5' RACE reads via MiXCR and lists one record per CDR3 protein. The sample comprises under 25,000 distinct CDR3 sequences, 2% to 3% of which are singletons, and 5.5% rests with the top ten. What was sequenced was PBMCs. Receptor source: a woman aged 18-30 years with multiple sclerosis.

The CDR3 protein is CSAYARTENYGYTF. Here the CDR3 DNA reads TGCAGTGCCTACGCAAGGACCGAGAACTATGGCTACACCTTC. The chain employs TRBV20-1 and TRBJ1-2; no definite D call. Deletions cut 6 bases from V and 2 bases from J, with 16 bases between. Germline lookup yields CDR1 DFQATT and CDR2 SNEGSKA (reference sequence). This CDR3 is 14 amino acids long.

This clonotype was detected many times. V gene TRBV15 combines with J gene TRBJ2-5; maybe TRBD2 (6 bases). Per germline, CDR1 LNHNV and CDR2 YYDKDF (reference sequence). V lost 6 bases and J 2 bases, leaving 10 bases between the germline ends. The CDR3 runs to 13 residues. For the CDR3, the DNA is TGTGCCACCAGGACTAGAACGCAAGAGACCCAGTACTTC. Translated: CATRTRTQETQYF.

This clonotype was counted at least ten times. The rearrangement joins TRBV7-3 to TRBJ1-2; 7 positions match TRBD1. The V gene end was trimmed by 2 bases and the J gene end by 4 bases; junction bases not matched to a gene: 16. This CDR3 contains 18 residues. The germline V gene encodes CDR1 SGHTA and CDR2 FQGTGA. CDR3 region: CASSLDDGNSDRFYGYTF. The CDR3 DNA follows: TGTGCCAGCAGCTTAGATGATGGAAACTCGGACAGGTTCTATGGCTACACCTTC.

This clonotype has ten or more counts. The genes are TRBV27 and TRBJ2-7, with TRBD1 identical over 8 bases. V lost 6 bases and J lost 4; bases outside the gene matches: 11. The CDR3 loop spans 15 amino acids. The germline CDR1 and CDR2 sequences are MNHEY and SMNVEV (reference sequence). CDR3 coding DNA: TGTGCCAGCAGCCCCGGACAGGGCCTCCTATACGAGCAGTACGTC. It yields the protein CASSPGQGLLYEQYV.

The chain employs TRBV18 and TRBJ1-1; D not certain. The V and J ends lost 1 base and 0 bases respectively, with 15 bases between them. The CDR3 length is 17 residues. The germline V gene has CDR1 KGHSH and CDR2 LQKENI. CDR3 in amino acids: CASSPRRTEVMNTEAFF. CDR3 DNA sequence: TGTGCCAGCTCACCACGGCGCACGGAGGTAATGAACACTGAAGCTTTCTTT.

This clonotype was recorded many times. The chain combines TRBV5-1 with TRBJ2-1; the D gene could be TRBD1 or TRBD2 (5 bases each). V lost 2 bases and J lost 4, with 13 bases in between. Germline CDR1 reads SGHRS; CDR2 reads YFSETQ. The CDR3 is made up of 15 amino acids. Here the CDR3 DNA reads TGCGCCAGCAGCTTAGTGGGGGATTCTTACAATGAGCAGTTCTTC. This codes for CASSLVGDSYNEQFF.

This clonotype was recorded many times. This chain uses TRBV20-1 with TRBJ2-7; tentatively, D is TRBD1 or TRBD2 (5 bases each). Per germline, CDR1 DFQATT and CDR2 SNEGSKA (reference sequence). The CDR3 is 16 amino acids. V lost 0 bases and J 0 bases, leaving 15 bases between the germline ends. CDR3 loop: CSARDATWGPSYEQYF. DNA of the CDR3: TGCAGTGCTAGAGATGCTACGTGGGGACCCTCCTACGAGCAGTACTTC.

This clonotype came up many times. V is TRBV12-3 or TRBV12-4 and J is TRBJ2-5; TRBD2 matches 8 bases. V shed 7 bases and J 3 bases; nucleotides not matched to a gene: 13. The CDR3 loop spans 16 amino acids. The CDR3 loop reads CASTLHIGRGEETQYF. The CDR3 nucleotides are TGTGCCAGCACCCTACACATCGGGAGGGGCGAAGAGACCCAGTACTTC.

This clonotype was found many times. The rearrangement joins TRBV5-1 to TRBJ2-1; D is perhaps TRBD1 (6 bases). Germline CDR1 is SGHRS and CDR2 is YFSETQ. The V end was cut by 1 base, the J end by 0 bases, with 8 bases between. This CDR3 spans 15 amino acids. CDR3 residues: CASSLRGGSYNEQFF. The CDR3 DNA is TGCGCCAGCAGCTTGAGAGGGGGCTCCTACAATGAGCAGTTCTTC.

This clonotype was recorded many times. In DNA form, the CDR3 reads TGCGCCAGCAGCCCCGACAGGGCCGCCTACAATGAGCAGTTCTTC. Translated, it gives CASSPDRAAYNEQFF. The chain carries TRBV5-1 and TRBJ2-1; 7 bases are a match to TRBD1. The CDR3 runs 15 residues. Trimming took 4 bases from V and 2 from J; bases not matched to a gene: 6. The V gene's germline CDR1 is SGHRS and CDR2 YFSETQ.

This clonotype came up many times. The rearrangement joins TRBV6-5 to TRBJ1-1; D might be TRBD1 (5 bases). Per germline, CDR1 MNHEY and CDR2 SVGAGI. V lost 5 bases to trimming and J lost 7 bases, with 11 bases between them. The CDR3 runs 12 residues. The CDR3 loop reads CASSTQGIEAFF. The DNA of the CDR3 is TGTGCCAGCAGTACCCAGGGCATTGAAGCTTTCTTT.

The chain has TRBV2 and TRBJ2-7, with D perhaps matching TRBD1 (6 bases). CDR3 size: 16 residues. The ends were cut back, 5 bases at V and 4 bases at J, with 21 bases in the middle. In germline, CDR1 is SNHLY, CDR2 FYNNEI. The CDR3 DNA reads TGTGCCAGCAGTAATAGAAGGGGGAGTTTGTGGTACGAGCAGTACGTC. The encoded protein is CASSNRRGSLWYEQYV.

This clonotype was counted many times. The chain couples TRBV27 to TRBJ2-3; no firm D call. The V end lost 2 bases, the J end lost 0 bases, and 6 bases lay between the germline ends. The germline V gene has CDR1 MNHEY and CDR2 SMNVEV (reference sequence). The CDR3 covers 14 residues. The CDR3 DNA reads TGTGCCAGCAGTTTAGAGGAAAGCACAGATACGCAGTATTTT. This encodes CASSLEESTDTQYF.

The table lists this clonotype with a few counts. The V gene is TRBV10-2, the J gene TRBJ2-7, with D uncertain. Trimming stripped 0 bases from V and 2 bases from J, with 14 bases between. Germline loops: CDR1 WSHSY, CDR2 SAAADI. The CDR3 length is 16 residues. The CDR3 DNA reads TGCGCCAGCAGTGAGTCAGGCACAGCCTACGCCTACGAGCAGTACGTC. This gives the protein CASSESGTAYAYEQYV.

Relative to its sample, this clonotype is medium-sized. The J gene is TRBJ2-3, the V gene TRBV21-1. TRBV21-1 has pseudogene status. This CDR3 spans 13 amino acids. CDR3 sequence reads: CASSTPYRDTQYF. In nucleotides, the CDR3 is TGTGCCAGCAGCACCCCATACCGGGATACGCAGTATTTT.

This clonotype was seen repeatedly, ten times or more. The V call is TRBV7-6, the J call TRBJ2-5; D remains unclear. Looked up from germline, CDR1 is SGHVS and CDR2 is FNYEAQ. This CDR3 region has 12 residues. The ends were cut back, 4 bases at V and 1 base at J, with 4 bases in the middle. The CDR3 protein is CASSSAQETQYF. In DNA form, the CDR3 reads TGTGCCAGCAGCTCCGCCCAAGAGACCCAGTACTTC. The whole variable domain, filled in from reference TRBV7-6 and TRBJ2-5, reads GAGVSQSPRYKVTKRGQDVALRCDPISGHVSLYWYRQALGQGPEFLTYFNYEAQQDKSGLPNDRFSAERPEGSISTLTIQRTEQRDSAMYRCASSSAQETQYFGPGTRLLVL.

This clonotype was detected ten times or more. The V call is TRBV7-2, the J call TRBJ2-3; 8 nucleotides align to TRBD2. The CDR3 sequence is 15 residues long. Germline CDR1 is SGHTA and CDR2 is FQGNSA. V shed 5 bases, J shed 5 bases, and the junction held 9 bases outside the gene matches. CDR3 sequence: CASSDAGGVRDTQYF. Here the CDR3 DNA reads TGTGCCAGCAGCGACGCCGGGGGGGTTAGAGATACGCAGTATTTT.

This clonotype was found many times. V gene TRBV7-9 combines with J gene TRBJ2-7, with 7 positions matching TRBD1. The germline V gene encodes CDR1 SEHNR and CDR2 FQNEAQ (reference sequence). This CDR3 has 18 amino acids. V dropped 0 bases and J dropped 5; count of bases not matched to a gene: 16. The CDR3 protein is CASSLARKTGVDSHEQYF. In DNA, the CDR3 is TGTGCCAGCAGCTTAGCCCGAAAAACAGGGGTGGACTCTCACGAGCAGTACTTC.

This clonotype came up many times. The rearrangement links TRBV6-5 to TRBJ2-3; 10 bases are shared with TRBD1. Germline CDR1 reads MNHEY; CDR2 reads SVGAGI. J was trimmed by 0 bases and V by 5 bases; bases with no gene match: 5. CDR3 length: 16 residues. The CDR3 region has the DNA TGTGCCAGCAGTCCCGGGACAGGGGCCAGCACAGATACGCAGTATTTT. It specifies CASSPGTGASTDTQYF.

This clonotype was seen ten or more times. J is TRBJ2-1 and V is TRBV7-6; 10 nucleotides agree with TRBD2. With V trimmed by 5 bases and J by 3 bases, 7 bases remained unmatched. The V gene's germline CDR1 is SGHVS and CDR2 FNYEAQ. This CDR3 region has 16 residues. The CDR3 nucleotides read TGTGCCAGCAGCGTAAATCTAGCGGGGGTCTACAATGAGCAGTTCTTC. It is translated as CASSVNLAGVYNEQFF.

In this sample, this clonotype turned up many times. CDR3 in amino acids: CSARDGSGYNEQFF. For the CDR3, the DNA is TGCAGTGCTAGAGATGGTAGCGGATACAATGAGCAGTTCTTC. The rearrangement joins TRBV20-1 to TRBJ2-1; possible D gene TRBD2, 6 bases. The CDR3 is 14 residues long. Trimming left V 0 bases short and J 4 bases short, with 10 bases between. Per the germline V gene, CDR1 is DFQATT and CDR2 is SNEGSKA (reference sequence).

In its sample, this clonotype was seen many times. V gene TRBV20-1 combines with J gene TRBJ2-1, with 10 bases aligning to TRBD2. The CDR3 sequence is 14 residues long. V dropped 3 bases and J dropped 5; count of bases not matched to a gene: 4. The germline V gene encodes CDR1 DFQATT and CDR2 SNEGSKA (reference sequence). CDR3 amino acids: CSARGLAKNNEQFF. CDR3 DNA: TGCAGTGCTAGGGGACTAGCGAAGAACAATGAGCAGTTCTTC.

Many counts were recorded for this clonotype. The rearrangement uses TRBV27 and TRBJ2-1; the D is unclear. Trimming removed 5 bases from V and 4 bases from J, with 9 bases in between. The CDR3 covers 13 residues. Germline CDR1 and CDR2: MNHEY and SMNVEV (reference sequence). The CDR3 DNA reads TGTGCCAGCAGTCAACACAGTTACAATGAGCAGTTCTTC. Protein product: CASSQHSYNEQFF.

Ten or more counts support this clonotype. The chain combines TRBV6-5 with TRBJ2-3; TRBD2 aligns across 11 bases. V was clipped by 7 bases and J by 2 bases; unmatched bases: 5. The CDR3 spans 15 residues. Germline lookup yields CDR1 MNHEY and CDR2 SVGAGI. CDR3 protein: CASKGLAGFTDTQYF. The CDR3 nucleotides are TGTGCCAGCAAAGGACTAGCGGGTTTCACAGATACGCAGTATTTT.